This paragraph reports one T cell receptor beta chain. The specificity of this receptor is unknown. No much larger clone is present one base from it, and per-base qualities are unavailable. The data belong to a study of shared clonotypes between healthy human individuals (dated by TCRdb to between 2020 and 2021). Notes on the research overall: A few men and two women, aged 18 to 49 years, made up the cohort. Leukapheresis yielded between about 0.94 and 8.9 billion PBMCs per donor. The study deeply sequenced blood TCR repertoires of about 5 healthy adults to estimate repertoire size and the extent of clonotype sharing between individuals. Libraries were prepared and TCR repertoires were sequenced by different laboratories using diverse techniques, in order to increase sequencing depth and limit assay-specific biases. Per donor, three plates each were used for CD4 naive and CD4 memory, two for CD8 naive, and one for CD8 memory.

General findings and caveats noted by the study authors: Pairwise subsampling indicated that sequencing depth was expected to affect the degree of clonotype sharing among donors. Only blood was sampled, and tissue TCR repertoires likely differ from those in blood. Larger estimated clonotype richness was generally found for naive subsets than for memory subsets. Compared with non-shared clonotypes, clonotypes shared by all four sorted-subset donors had higher generation probabilities. Incomplete sequencing was indicated by rarefaction of sorted-subset datasets, despite the large sequencing depth. When several donors were compared, the shared fraction of clonotypes was roughly 4.8% for naive CD4, less than 4% for naive CD8, more than 2% for memory CD4, and around 0.4% for memory CD8. The genetic and exposure-history diversity represented was limited by the small number of donors.

TCR CDR3 regions were amplified from genomic DNA by multiplex PCR using the deep immunoSEQ assay. Extracted genomic DNA from each cell subset was distributed evenly across all wells of several immunoSEQ 96-well plates, and each plate was treated as a replicate. For sorted subsets, around 200 ng genomic DNA, equal to 25,000 to 35,000 T cell genomes, was loaded into each replicate PCR. Purified libraries were quantified with a Qubit 3.0 fluorometer, sized on a Bioanalyzer 2100, and re-quantified with the KAPA Library Quantification kit. Every immunoSEQ 96-well plate was sequenced on a separate single-read 150-cycle Illumina NextSeq 550 flow cell. The source study handled its data this way. The immunoSEQ output contained only junctional sequences without quality scores, so filtering could not match that applied to full-length reads. Sequences were annotated with PyIR, a Python wrapper for IgBLAST v1.9, and V/J genes and CDR3 were assigned using IMGT germline references. Reads were removed for weak V/J assignments (E-value above 1e-6), missing CDR3, stop codons, out-of-frame junctions, or ambiguous translated residues. A V3J clonotype was defined by an identical inferred V gene, J gene, and CDR3 amino acid sequence. The percentage overlap between two repertoires was calculated by dividing the number of shared unique clonotypes by the size of the smaller repertoire. Richness of each repertoire was evaluated using RTK rarefaction, the Chao1 estimator, and Recon v2.1 estimates of unobserved clonotypes. OLGA was used to compute generation probabilities for all TCRbeta clonotypes that the gDNA method yielded from several donors. Here the immuneACCESS table is served through TCRdb, limited to in-frame sequences with V and J called. Missing clones are a known gap in these copies; in checked studies unresolved V genes cover under half, and the rest lacks a known reason. V and J calls and clone size are given by that table; D and trimming were obtained from the DNA. The sample has roughly 2.2 million clones on record, 85% to 95% of them singletons. Jointly, the top ten make up under 0.45% of the sample.

The CDR3 goes from the cysteine to the phenylalanine over 13 residues. Of all the DNA, just the CDR3 is kept, 39 bases in frame from base 1. The trim is 0 bases for V and 4 bases for J, with a gap of 6 bases between the germline ends. Via the germline V gene, CDR1 is SGHTA and CDR2 FQGNSA. Donors were healthy HIV-negative adults with no recently reported acute infections or vaccinations. Every donor was a Caucasian adult residing in Nashville, Tennessee, USA. CD4+ T cells were enriched by magnetic negative selection; naive cells were then positively selected on CD45RA, and the negative fraction formed the memory subset. Blood was obtained by leukapheresis, after which PBMCs were separated by Ficoll-Histopaque density gradient centrifugation and cryopreserved in liquid nitrogen vapor phase. Analytical flow cytometry was used to check the purity and quantity of every magnetically sorted T cell population. Each sorted fraction had its genomic DNA isolated and then quantified by UV absorbance on a Nanodrop 2000c.

The chain is made from TRBV7-2 and TRBJ1-1, with no confidently assigned D gene. What was sequenced was naive CD4+ T cells from PBMCs. The intended sense of this specimen's cell subset or site label: CD45RA+ positively selected. This clonotype was obtained from a man aged 18 to 35 in good health. Some clones in this sample may be carry-over from other donors' samples. The CDR3 protein: CASSLASSTEAFF. The DNA sequence is as follows: TGTGCCAGCAGCTTAGCGTCCAGCACTGAAGCTTTCTTT.